One sample yielded the 30 T cell receptor beta chains listed below, sequenced in a study of response to subunit inactivated influenza vaccine (dated by TCRdb to 2016 to 2019). This specimen's time point label, per the study, means: 45 to 55 days after influenza vaccine administration. Library construction relied on RT-PCR. TCRdb lists the instrument as Illumina HiSeq 2500. TCRdb itself trimmed the public reads at Q25 with fastp, ran MiXCR and retained productive beta chains. CDR3 protein duplicates are merged, each entry listing the most common genes and DNA. This sample is represented by more than 400,000 distinct CDR3 sequences; about a tenth of them were singletons. Approximately 12% of the sample is taken by the ten largest. The sample was PBMCs from blood, taken roughly 46 days after vaccination. The receptors were sampled from a man aged 45-60 years who received an inactivated influenza vaccine. Donor details come from another sample of the same person, matched by shared clones.

This chain joins TRBV3-1 and TRBJ2-7; no clear D gene. CDR3 size: 15 residues. Germline V CDR1 and CDR2: LGHDT, YNNKEL (reference sequence). V dropped 1 base and J dropped 0 bases, with 10 bases sitting between them. Here the CDR3 DNA reads TGTGCCAGCAGCCAAGGGGTGCGGTTCTCCTACGAGCAGTACTTC. This gives the protein CASSQGVRFSYEQYF.

The V and J genes are TRBV28 and TRBJ2-7; 9 bases map to TRBD2. CDR1 MDHEN and CDR2 SYDVKM come from the germline V gene. V was pared by 8 bases and J by 1 base, with 12 bases of the junction left unmatched. CDR3 length: 16 amino acids. The chain's CDR3 is CASSPLGLAGSYEQYF. The CDR3 region has the DNA TGTGCCAGCTCCCCACTGGGGCTAGCGGGGTCCTACGAGCAGTACTTC. Complete variable domain (other parts from reference TRBV28 and TRBJ2-7): DVKVTQSSRYLVKRTGEKVFLECVQDMDHENMFWYRQDPGLGLRLIYFSYDVKMKEKGDIPEGYSVSREKKERFSLILESASTNQTSMYLCASSPLGLAGSYEQYFGPGTRLTVT.

J is TRBJ1-5 and V is TRBV20-1; tentative D call: TRBD1 (6 bases). The CDR3 has 14 amino acids. Deletions cut 6 bases from V and 7 bases from J, with 19 bases between. CDR1 and CDR2 (germline): DFQATT, SNEGSKA (reference sequence). The CDR3 bases are TGCAGTGCGGCCGGGGCAGGGGTAGACCAGCCCCAGCATTTT. It yields the protein CSAAGAGVDQPQHF.

This clonotype was detected a few times. The V and J genes are TRBV7-2 and TRBJ2-5, with D tentatively TRBD1 or TRBD2 (5 bases each). The CDR3 spans 13 residues. The V gene's germline CDR1 is SGHTA and CDR2 FQGNSA. Trimming removed 3 bases from V and 5 bases from J, with 10 bases in between. This chain's CDR3 is CASSFGWGETQYF. CDR3 nucleotide sequence: TGTGCCAGCAGCTTCGGCTGGGGGGAGACCCAGTACTTC.

This clonotype came up many times. This chain links TRBV11-2 with TRBJ2-1; 7 bases match TRBD2. The CDR3 loop spans 14 amino acids. CDR1 SGHAT and CDR2 FQNNGV come from the germline V gene. J was trimmed by 7 bases and V by 5 bases; bases with no gene match: 8. The CDR3 reads CASSREAKGNEQFF. The DNA of the CDR3 is TGTGCCAGCAGCCGGGAGGCCAAAGGGAATGAGCAGTTCTTC. Together with reference TRBV11-2 and TRBJ2-1, the CDR3 gives the full variable domain: EAGVAQSPRYKIIEKRQSVAFWCNPISGHATLYWYQQILGQGPKLLIQFQNNGVVDDSQLPKDRFSAERLKGVDSTLKIQPAKLEDSAVYLCASSREAKGNEQFFGPGTRLTVL.

This clonotype showed up just a few times. The chain uses TRBV4-3 and TRBJ2-2; tentatively, D is TRBD1 (7 bases). The CDR3 spans 16 residues. Trimming left V 4 bases short and J 1 base short, with 13 bases between. Germline-derived CDR1 and CDR2 are LGHNA and YSLEER. This CDR3 reads CASSPGGLLNTGELFF. CDR3 DNA sequence: TGCGCCAGCAGCCCAGGGGGGCTCCTGAACACCGGGGAGCTGTTTTTT.

The chain employs TRBV4-3 and TRBJ1-1, with 7 bases that match TRBD1. Trimming at V came to 0 bases and at J to 10 bases, leaving 17 bases not matched to a gene. CDR3 length: 17 residues. Germline CDR1 is LGHNA and CDR2 is YSLEER. The CDR3 reads CASSQDWDSLFSPIAFF. For the CDR3, the DNA is TGCGCCAGCAGCCAAGATTGGGACAGCTTATTCTCGCCGATAGCTTTCTTT.

This clonotype was seen many times. J is TRBJ2-1 and V is TRBV7-9; tentatively, D is TRBD2 (5 bases). The CDR3 sequence is 11 residues long. Germline assignment: CDR1 SEHNR and CDR2 FQNEAQ (reference sequence). Trimming pared 1 base from V and 16 bases from J, leaving 11 bases between. CDR3 sequence reads: CASSLEASCFF. CDR3 nucleotides: TGTGCCAGCAGCTTAGAGGCTAGCTGTTTCTTC.

The table lists this clonotype with a few counts. The chain recombines TRBV28 with TRBJ2-5, with a possible D match to TRBD2 (6 bases). Germline-derived CDR1 and CDR2 are MDHEN and SYDVKM. The CDR3 has 16 amino acids. V was cut by 2 bases and J by 5 bases, with 18 bases left in between. CDR3 nucleotides: TGTGCCAGCAGTTTACGGGTCCGGGAGAATACGGAGACCCAGTACTTC. As protein: CASSLRVRENTETQYF.

This clonotype came up a few times. The chain is built from TRBV20-1 and TRBJ2-1; 10 bases are a match to TRBD2. This CDR3 is built from 16 residues. The V gene's germline CDR1 is DFQATT and CDR2 SNEGSKA (reference sequence). The V segment lost 3 bases and the J segment 2 bases; nucleotides outside the gene matches: 7. The CDR3 reads CSASSGGALPYNEQFF. The CDR3 DNA follows: TGCAGTGCTAGCAGCGGGGGGGCTCTACCCTACAATGAGCAGTTCTTC.

This chain connects TRBV4-2 to TRBJ2-3; D call uncertain. The V end lost 2 bases, the J end lost 4 bases, and 13 bases lay between the germline ends. Germline values: CDR1 LGHNA, CDR2 YNFKEQ. CDR3 length equals 15 residues. CDR3 protein: CASSQWGTGSDTQYF. The CDR3 nucleotides are TGTGCCAGCAGCCAATGGGGAACTGGGTCAGATACGCAGTATTTT.

The chain's CDR3 is CASGALWPSPLHF. The CDR3 DNA follows: TGCGCCTCGGGGGCTTTGTGGCCCTCACCCCTCCACTTT. The gene calls are TRBV4-1 and TRBJ1-6, with a possible D match to TRBD1 (6 bases). The CDR3 runs 13 residues. Trimming left V 11 bases short and J 10 bases short, with 18 bases between. CDR1 MGHRA and CDR2 YSYEKL come from the germline V gene.

This clonotype was observed a few times. The genes are TRBV12-3 or TRBV12-4 and TRBJ2-6; the D is unclear. Trimming took off 4 bases at V and 4 bases at J, with 5 bases between the two ends. This CDR3 is 13 amino acids long. For the CDR3, the DNA is TGTGCCAGCAGTTGGTCCGGGGCCAACGTCCTGACTTTC. Protein product: CASSWSGANVLTF.

This clonotype has only a few counts. The rearrangement uses TRBV12-3 or TRBV12-4 and TRBJ2-7, with D possibly matching TRBD2 (6 bases). The CDR3 has 15 residues. The V end was cut by 6 bases, the J end by 2 bases, with 17 bases between. In DNA, the CDR3 is TGTGCCAGCAGGGCCATGGGAGGCGTAACCTACGAGCAGTACTTC. Its protein is CASRAMGGVTYEQYF.

This clonotype turned up a few times. The chain uses TRBV4-1 and TRBJ2-1; D is ambiguous. CDR3 size: 19 residues. V lost 0 bases, J lost 0 bases, and 18 bases lay in between. Germline V lookup: CDR1 MGHRA, CDR2 YSYEKL. CDR3 in amino acids: CASSQEGFPSGSSYNEQFF. The CDR3 region has the DNA TGCGCCAGCAGCCAAGAAGGGTTCCCGTCTGGCAGCTCCTACAATGAGCAGTTCTTC.

As for this clonotype: This may be a read error: a much more frequent sequence differs by one nucleotide. This chain links TRBV11-2 with TRBJ2-1, with unresolved D. V gave up 1 base and J gave up 5 bases, with 9 bases separating them. Germline V gives CDR1 SGHAT, CDR2 FQNNGV. The CDR3 length is 14 residues. CDR3 DNA: TGTGCCAGCAGCTTAGTGCAGTGGAACAATGAGCAGTTCTTC. This translates into CASSLVQWNNEQFF.

In this sample, this clonotype turned up a few times. The chain combines TRBV10-3 with TRBJ2-2; D gene uncertain. With 6 bases removed from V and 0 bases from J, the gap between germline ends came to 11 bases. The CDR3 is made up of 15 amino acids. CDR1 and CDR2 (germline): ENHRY, SYGVKD. CDR3: CAIRTAEANTGELFF. The DNA for the CDR3 is TGTGCCATCAGGACGGCGGAAGCGAACACCGGGGAGCTGTTTTTT.

V gene TRBV5-1 combines with J gene TRBJ2-1; tentatively, D is TRBD1 or TRBD2 (5 bases each). The CDR3 extends over 13 amino acids. CDR1 and CDR2 from the germline V gene are SGHRS and YFSETQ. V gave up 5 bases and J gave up 4 bases, with 10 bases separating them. The CDR3 DNA is TGCGCCAGCAGGTGGGACGCTTACAATGAGCAGTTCTTC. Translating it yields CASRWDAYNEQFF.

V and J are TRBV5-1 and TRBJ1-1, with D maybe TRBD1 (6 bases). The CDR3 is 14 residues long. Germline values: CDR1 SGHRS, CDR2 YFSETQ. V lost 4 bases to trimming and J lost 3 bases, with 13 bases between them. CDR3 loop: CASSRQQGDTEAFF. CDR3 DNA sequence: TGCGCCAGCAGCCGACAACAGGGCGACACTGAAGCTTTCTTT.

The table lists this clonotype with a few counts. V usage is TRBV11-3 and J usage is TRBJ2-7; possible D gene TRBD1, 6 bases. Germline assignment: CDR1 SGHNT and CDR2 YENEEA. The CDR3 contains 21 residues. V was shortened by 5 bases and J by 3 bases, with 35 bases between the two germline ends. CDR3 nucleotides: TGTGCCAGCAGCGAAGACCGGCCGATATACGGGACAAGATATCAAAACTACGAGCAGTACTTC. This codes for CASSEDRPIYGTRYQNYEQYF.

This clonotype was detected many times. The V and J genes are TRBV5-1 and TRBJ2-3, with 10 bases that match TRBD1. Germline V gives CDR1 SGHRS, CDR2 YFSETQ. V trimming: 0 bases; J trimming: 4 bases; junction bases outside the gene matches: 5. This CDR3 contains 16 residues. CDR3: CASSLGTGGVADTQYF. The CDR3 DNA is TGCGCCAGCAGCTTGGGGACAGGGGGAGTTGCAGATACGCAGTATTTT.

DNA of the CDR3: TGTGCCAGCAGCCTGAATAGCGGGGACTACAATGAGCAGTTCTTC. It translates to CASSLNSGDYNEQFF. V gene TRBV3-1 combines with J gene TRBJ2-1; TRBD2 aligns across 8 bases. Trimming cost V 4 bases and J 3 bases; bases outside gene matches: 5. Germline CDR1 and CDR2: LGHDT and YNNKEL (reference sequence). CDR3 length: 15 residues.

This clonotype has only a few counts. The CDR3 spells CASRTHRGIRDTEAFF. The CDR3 nucleotides read TGTGCCAGCAGAACCCATAGGGGTATTCGGGACACTGAAGCTTTCTTT. The chain employs TRBV28 and TRBJ1-1; possible D gene TRBD1, 5 bases. The germline CDR1 and CDR2 sequences are MDHEN and SYDVKM. V was cut by 6 bases and J by 3 bases, with 20 bases left in between. The CDR3 has 16 residues.

This clonotype was seen ten or more times. V is TRBV5-1 and J is TRBJ2-2; 9 nucleotides agree with TRBD2. The junction had 9 bases not matched to a gene; V was cut back by 3 bases and J by 6 bases. Germline values: CDR1 SGHRS, CDR2 YFSETQ. This CDR3 comprises 16 residues. The CDR3 loop is CASSSVSGRMSGELFF. The CDR3 region has the DNA TGCGCCAGCAGCTCTGTTAGCGGGAGAATGTCCGGGGAGCTGTTTTTT.

The chain recombines TRBV6-4 with TRBJ2-3; D is unclear. This CDR3 is 16 amino acids long. Per the germline V gene, CDR1 is MRHNA and CDR2 is SNTAGT. Trimming shortened V by 5 bases and J by 2 bases, and 17 bases separated the two germline ends. DNA for the CDR3: TGTGCCAGCAGTCGCGAAGTCACATGGGACACAGATACGCAGTATTTT. Its translation: CASSREVTWDTDTQYF.

This clonotype was detected many times. The chain joins TRBV20-1 to TRBJ2-7, with 11 nucleotides matching TRBD1. The CDR3 has 14 residues. The V segment lost 3 bases and the J segment 3 bases; nucleotides outside the gene matches: 4. Per germline, CDR1 DFQATT and CDR2 SNEGSKA (reference sequence). The CDR3 spells CSARVDRGLYEQYF. Written as DNA, the CDR3 is TGCAGTGCTAGGGTGGACAGGGGGCTCTACGAGCAGTACTTC.

This clonotype has ten or more counts. The V gene is TRBV18, the J gene TRBJ1-2, with D possibly matching TRBD1 (6 bases). CDR1 KGHSH and CDR2 LQKENI come from the germline V gene. V was pared by 6 bases and J by 4 bases, with 15 bases between. The CDR3 consists of 14 residues. DNA for the CDR3: TGTGCCAGCTCCCTCACCGGACAGTCCTATGGCTACACCTTC. Its translation: CASSLTGQSYGYTF.

This clonotype was observed a handful of times. The rearrangement links TRBV6-4 to TRBJ2-7; no firm D call. The CDR3 totals 15 residues. The germline gives CDR1 MRHNA, CDR2 SNTAGT. Trimming took 6 bases from V and 0 from J, leaving 15 bases between them. Here the CDR3 reads CASRGIKRDSYEQYF. CDR3 nucleotides: TGTGCCAGCAGGGGTATCAAGCGAGACTCCTACGAGCAGTACTTC.

J is TRBJ2-1 and V is TRBV4-3; D is unclear. CDR1 LGHNA and CDR2 YSLEER come from the germline V gene. Deletions cut 1 base from V and 0 bases from J, with 19 bases between. The length of the CDR3 is 19 residues. The CDR3 protein is CASSQGRLTYGCSYNEQFF. CDR3 DNA: TGCGCCAGCAGCCAAGGTCGCCTTACCTATGGTTGCTCCTACAATGAGCAGTTCTTC.

This clonotype was counted at least ten times. The rearrangement joins TRBV4-2 to TRBJ2-1, with 9 bases lining up with TRBD1. Trimming took 6 bases from V and 4 from J; bases not matched to a gene: 4. The CDR3 covers 14 residues. From germline, CDR1 is LGHNA and CDR2 YNFKEQ. The CDR3 DNA follows: TGTGCCAGCAGGCAGGGACAGGGTTACAATGAGCAGTTCTTC. It translates to CASRQGQGYNEQFF.